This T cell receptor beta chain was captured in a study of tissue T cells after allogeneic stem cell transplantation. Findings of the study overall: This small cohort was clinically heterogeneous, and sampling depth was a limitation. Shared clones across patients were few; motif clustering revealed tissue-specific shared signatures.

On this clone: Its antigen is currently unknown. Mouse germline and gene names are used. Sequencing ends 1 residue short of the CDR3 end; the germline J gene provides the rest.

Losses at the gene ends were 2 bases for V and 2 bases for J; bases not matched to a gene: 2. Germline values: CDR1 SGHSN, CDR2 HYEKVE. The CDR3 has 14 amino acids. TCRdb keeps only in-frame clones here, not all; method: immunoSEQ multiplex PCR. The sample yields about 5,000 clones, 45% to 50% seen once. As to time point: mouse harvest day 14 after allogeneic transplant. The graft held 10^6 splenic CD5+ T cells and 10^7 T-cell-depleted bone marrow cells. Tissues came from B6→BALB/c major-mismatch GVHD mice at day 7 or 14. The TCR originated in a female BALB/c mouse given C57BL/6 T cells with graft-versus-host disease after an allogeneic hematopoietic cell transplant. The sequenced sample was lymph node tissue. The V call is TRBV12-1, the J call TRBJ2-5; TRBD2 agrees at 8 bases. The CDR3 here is CASSPGLVQDTQYF. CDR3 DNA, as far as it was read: TGTGCCAGCTCTCCGGGACTGGTCCAAGACACCCAGTAC.